These 21 T cell receptor beta chains share one sample of origin, sequenced in a study of T cells and copy number aberrations in small-cell lung cancer. Measured with immunoSEQ multiplex PCR; TCRdb has only the in-frame clones, and not every one. The sample holds 7,000 or so clones, more than 70% seen once. The sequenced sample consisted of normal tissue next to the tumor. The receptor source for this set is a woman aged 70-85 years with small cell lung cancer. Some clones in this sample may be carry-over from other donors' samples.

The chain is built from TRBV2 and TRBJ2-7; D is unclear. The ends were cut back, 1 base at V and 2 bases at J, with 3 bases in the middle. Germline CDR1 reads SNHLY; CDR2 reads FYNNEI. The CDR3 covers 12 residues. In nucleotides, the CDR3 is TGTGCCAGCAGTGAAGGTACCTACGAGCAGTACTTC. Residues: CASSEGTYEQYF.

In its sample, this clone is large. This rearrangement joins TRBV7-9 to TRBJ1-4, with D perhaps TRBD1 (6 bases). The CDR3 extends over 18 amino acids. Germline V gives CDR1 SEHNR, CDR2 FQNEAQ (reference sequence). The V and J ends lost 0 bases and 7 bases respectively, with 21 bases between them. The CDR3 nucleotides read TGTGCCAGCAGCTTAGCTTGGGGGGGCGCGGACCCCTCTGAAAAACTGTTTTTT. The encoded protein is CASSLAWGGADPSEKLFF.

The gene calls are TRBV11-2 and TRBJ1-2; D not resolved. Trimming pared 1 base from V and 6 bases from J, leaving 12 bases between. From germline, CDR1 is SGHAT and CDR2 FQNNGV. This CDR3 has 14 amino acids. The CDR3 DNA reads as TGTGCCAGCAGCTTAGGCGGGAGTAGTCATGGCTACACCTTC. Translation: CASSLGGSSHGYTF.

This clone was seen a few times. The same CDR3 arises from other DNA sequences in this sample as well. The chain couples TRBV6-5 to TRBJ2-7; 7 bases match TRBD2. V was pared by 5 bases and J by 3 bases, with 7 bases of the junction left unmatched. There are 14 residues in the CDR3. In germline, CDR1 is MNHEY, CDR2 SVGAGI. This CDR3 is CASSDGLADYEQYF. CDR3 in DNA: TGTGCCAGCAGTGACGGTCTAGCGGACTACGAGCAGTACTTC.

To note about this clone: This specimen includes other DNA sequences encoding the same CDR3. DNA of the CDR3: TGTGCCTGGAGTGTACTTACGGGCTCTTACAATGAGCAGTTCTTC. It translates to CAWSVLTGSYNEQFF. The genes are TRBV30 and TRBJ2-1; D gene unclear. Per the germline V gene, CDR1 is GTSNPN and CDR2 is SVGIG (reference sequence). The length of the CDR3 is 15 residues. V was cut by 0 bases and J by 4 bases, with 13 bases left in between.

Here the CDR3 DNA reads TGTGCCAGCAGCTGGCGGGGGGCCTATGGCTACACCTTC. Amino acid sequence: CASSWRGAYGYTF. The J gene is TRBJ1-2, the V gene TRBV7-2; D perhaps matches TRBD1 (6 bases). Trimming took off 4 bases at V and 4 bases at J, with 10 bases between the two ends. Germline V gene data show CDR1 as SGHTA and CDR2 as FQGNSA. The CDR3 consists of 13 residues.

V is TRBV4-3 and J is TRBJ1-4, with D tentatively TRBD1 (6 bases). The CDR3 runs to 16 residues. The ends were cut back, 4 bases at V and 4 bases at J, with 16 bases in the middle. The germline CDR1 and CDR2 sequences are LGHNA and YSLEER. The CDR3 sequence is CASSRATGQFNEKLFF. The DNA for the CDR3 is TGCGCCAGCAGCCGAGCTACTGGACAGTTTAATGAAAAACTGTTTTTT.

V is TRBV5-6 and J is TRBJ2-7, with D unclear. The V end lost 1 base, the J end lost 6 bases, and 14 bases lay between the germline ends. The germline gives CDR1 SGHDT, CDR2 YYEEEE. This CDR3 has 14 amino acids. In DNA, the CDR3 is TGTGCCAGCAGCTTGCTGCAGGTTCGTCTCGAGCAGTACTTC. Its protein product is CASSLLQVRLEQYF. Supplemented by reference TRBV5-6 and TRBJ2-7, the full variable domain reads DAGVTQSPTHLIKTRGQQVTLRCSPKSGHDTVSWYQQALGQGPQFIFQYYEEEERQRGNFPDRFSGHQFPNYSSELNVNALLLGDSALYLCASSLLQVRLEQYFGPGTRLTVT.

In DNA, the CDR3 is TGTGCCAGCAGCCCCGGAGAGAAAGACAATGAGCAGTTCTTC. Protein: CASSPGEKDNEQFF. The chain joins TRBV11-3 to TRBJ2-1; D unresolved. V was cut by 5 bases and J by 5 bases, with 13 bases left in between. The CDR3 has 14 amino acids. The germline CDR1 and CDR2 sequences are SGHNT and YENEEA.

The gene calls are TRBV28 and TRBJ1-1; D gene unclear. The V and J ends lost 8 bases and 5 bases respectively, with 18 bases between them. Germline CDR1 is MDHEN and CDR2 is SYDVKM. This CDR3 contains 14 residues. The CDR3 bases are TGTGCCAGCGGCTTCGGCTCATGGGGTACTGAAGCTTTCTTT. It is translated as CASGFGSWGTEAFF.

As for this clone: Other DNA sequences within the sample encode an identical CDR3. The chain uses TRBV7-9 and TRBJ2-7, with 7 nucleotides matching TRBD2. Trimming at V came to 2 bases and at J to 7 bases, leaving 2 bases not matched to a gene. There are 12 residues in the CDR3. CDR1 is SEHNR and CDR2 is FQNEAQ in the germline V gene (reference sequence). CDR3 region: CASSLQGGEQYF. The CDR3 region has the DNA TGTGCCAGCAGCTTACAGGGAGGGGAGCAGTACTTC.

This clone was seen only a few times. Written as DNA, the CDR3 is TGTGCCAGCAGCTTAGCGCCGTGGGGTGACATTCAGTACTTC. Protein: CASSLAPWGDIQYF. V gene TRBV7-8 combines with J gene TRBJ2-4; D unclear. Trimming took off 0 bases at V and 8 bases at J, with 11 bases between the two ends. CDR1 SGHVS and CDR2 FQNEAQ come from the germline V gene. This CDR3 comprises 14 residues.

The chain carries TRBV11-2 and TRBJ1-5; D gene unclear. V was clipped by 5 bases and J by 0 bases, with 8 bases between them. From germline, CDR1 is SGHAT and CDR2 FQNNGV. The CDR3 length is 14 residues. DNA of the CDR3: TGTGCCAGCAGCAAAGAACTTAGCAATCAGCCCCAGCATTTT. This encodes CASSKELSNQPQHF.

This clone was picked up a small number of times. The chain employs TRBV19 and TRBJ2-5; TRBD1 agrees at 7 bases. Unmatched junction bases numbered 8, after V lost 6 bases and J lost 7 bases. CDR1 is LNHDA, CDR2 SQIVND, per germline (reference sequence). The CDR3 spans 13 residues. CDR3 residues: CASSSTGEGTQYF. The CDR3 nucleotides read TGTGCCAGTAGCTCTACAGGGGAAGGGACCCAGTACTTC.

The chain uses TRBV18 and TRBJ2-7; D unclear. CDR1 and CDR2 from the germline V gene are KGHSH and LQKENI. This CDR3 is built from 12 residues. V was pared by 0 bases and J by 5 bases, with 5 bases between. CDR3 nucleotide sequence: TGTGCCAGCTCACCACCAGGGAACGAGCAGTACTTC. Its protein product is CASSPPGNEQYF.

This chain joins TRBV2 and TRBJ2-3, with D uncertain. This CDR3 spans 13 amino acids. Germline lookup yields CDR1 SNHLY and CDR2 FYNNEI. V lost 1 base, J lost 9 bases, and 11 bases lay in between. CDR3 sequence: CASSEEGGLTQYF. In DNA, the CDR3 is TGTGCCAGCAGTGAAGAGGGCGGCCTAACGCAGTATTTT.

The chain joins TRBV4-3 to TRBJ2-5, with D uncertain. CDR1 and CDR2 (germline): LGHNA, YSLEER. The CDR3 totals 13 residues. The V gene lost 1 base and the J gene lost 5 bases, with 8 bases spanning the gap. For the CDR3, the DNA is TGCGCCAGCAGCCAAGTGGAGTGGGAGACCCAGTACTTC. Encoded protein: CASSQVEWETQYF.

The chain combines TRBV7-2 with TRBJ2-7, with 10 bases lining up with TRBD2. The CDR3 length is 14 residues. Germline V lookup: CDR1 SGHTA, CDR2 FQGNSA. With 4 bases clipped from V and 2 bases from J, the junction kept 2 bases outside the gene matches. DNA for the CDR3: TGTGCCAGCAGCTCACTAGCGGGAACCTACGAGCAGTACTTC. Translating it yields CASSSLAGTYEQYF.

The chain has TRBV5-1 and TRBJ2-2; 8 bases map to TRBD2. V shed 4 bases and J 4 bases; nucleotides not matched to a gene: 6. The CDR3 has 15 amino acids. Germline V CDR1 and CDR2: SGHRS, YFSETQ. Here the CDR3 reads CASSKGLEVTGELFF. For the CDR3, the DNA is TGCGCCAGCAGCAAGGGACTAGAAGTCACCGGGGAGCTGTTTTTT.

This rearrangement joins TRBV11-3 to TRBJ2-3; D is possibly TRBD1 or TRBD2 (5 bases each). The germline gives CDR1 SGHNT, CDR2 YENEEA. Trimming took off 0 bases at V and 10 bases at J, with 14 bases between the two ends. CDR3 size: 14 residues. The CDR3 reads CASSLDHGVGAQYF. The CDR3 DNA reads as TGTGCCAGCAGCTTAGATCACGGGGTGGGGGCGCAGTATTTT.

This clone was recorded once. A much larger clone differs by one base, so this may be a read error. The sample has other DNA sequences that encode this CDR3 too. The rearrangement uses TRBV7-2 and TRBJ2-5, with 7 bases aligning to TRBD2. Germline assignment: CDR1 SGHTA and CDR2 FQGNSA. The CDR3 has 14 amino acids. CDR3 in DNA: TGTGCCAGCAGCTTACCGGGAGGAGTAGAGACTCAGTACTTC. This translates into CASSLPGGVETQYF.